This TCR beta chain was documented in a study of blood T cell repertoires in COVID-19 (TCRdb year 2020). Looking at the study overall: Collaborator samples came from the United States, Italy and Spain and covered acute and convalescent phases of COVID-19. The sample metadata nearly always contained a de-identified subject ID, COVID-19 status, age in years and sex. The prospective study material was composed of cDNA or gDNA derived from T cells, B-cell-depleted T cells, or PBMCs. A freely available public database, intended as a resource for researchers studying the immune response to SARS-CoV-2, is where the repertoires were released. The dataset comprised deeply sampled blood TCRbeta repertoires from subjects exposed to, actively infected with, or recovered from COVID-19. HLA class I and class II types, where available, came from metadata supplied by the sample provider rather than from assay-based typing. Samples were obtained from the ongoing ImmuneRACE study (first 160 participants) and from some 1,300 subjects provided by 6 global collaborators.

The trim is 9 bases for V and 7 bases for J, with a gap of 15 bases between the germline ends. CDR1 and CDR2 (MNHEY, SVGAGI) derive from the germline V gene. There are 13 amino acids in the CDR3, from cysteine to phenylalanine inclusive. Of all the DNA, just the CDR3 is kept, 39 bases in frame from base 1. Worth noting for this clone: Its antigen specificity is not known. No per-base quality is available; no much larger clone lies one base away.

TCRbeta CDR3 regions were amplified from genomic DNA by means of the immunoSEQ Assay, a bias-controlled multiplex PCR. The original pipeline was this. Within the assay, amplification of reference gene primers was used to estimate how many nucleated cells each sample contained. To quantify the absolute abundance of each unique TCRbeta CDR3 rearrangement, sequence reads were collapsed and filtered. For each sample, productive Simpson clonality was calculated as the square root of Simpson's diversity index over productive rearrangements. The table was pulled from immuneACCESS by TCRdb, which kept in-frame rearrangements only. Such tables lose some clones; where checked, under half of the loss comes from unresolved V genes, and the rest has no known cause. V and J calls and clone size are copied from that table; D and trimming were computed from the DNA. The table for this sample lists approximately 210,000 clones; just under 85% of them were counted only once. The top ten clonotypes cover approximately 8% of the sample.

Each collaborating institution followed its own protocols to collect whole blood in K2EDTA tubes. For TCRbeta analysis, collaborators shipped samples in one of three forms: frozen whole blood, isolated PBMCs, or DNA extracted from either of those sample types. The paper's findings and limits, for the study overall: The amount of clinical and demographic metadata varied by source and participant and was provided uncurated.

Source material: peripheral blood. This receptor was taken from a woman aged 50 to 65 with active or convalescent COVID-19. The rearranged chain carries TRBV6-5 and TRBJ1-4; 6 matching bases give a weak D call of TRBD1. At the DNA level, the sequence is TGTGCCAGTCTAAGGACAGTTCCTGAAAAACTGTTTTTT. The translation is CASLRTVPEKLFF.